This T cell receptor (beta chain) was recovered during a study of blood T cell repertoires in COVID-19. Across the study: Italy, Spain and the United States were the sources of the convalescent and acute COVID-19 samples. T cells, B-cell-depleted T cells, or PBMCs provided the cDNA or gDNA that served as material.

The ends were cut back, 0 bases at V and 4 bases at J, with 4 bases in the middle. There are 13 residues in the CDR3. The V gene's germline CDR1 is SGDLS and CDR2 YYNGEE. Using immunoSEQ multiplex PCR, the repertoire was profiled, and TCRdb retains in-frame clones only, with some absent. Found here are some 230,000 clones, approximately 82% of them singletons; the top ten hold 15%. The sequenced sample was PBMCs or T cells enriched from blood (not recorded which). The chain employs TRBV9 and TRBJ2-2; D gene uncertain. The sequence was collected from a man aged 40-50 years who had recovered from COVID-19. CDR3 bases: TGTGCCAGCAGCGTAGCCCTCACCGGGGAGCTGTTTTTT. Its protein is CASSVALTGELFF.